The 27 T cell receptor beta chains presented below share a single source sample, sequenced in a study of CD8+ T cells in alopecia areata. Sequencing templates came from extracted RNA that was reverse transcribed into cDNA. The method was immunoSEQ multiplex PCR; TCRdb's version includes in-frame clones alone and lacks a portion of them. The sample has about 76,000 clones; around 67% are singletons. Treatment described: oral pan-JAK inhibitor, 5-10 mg twice daily. Sequencing was performed on CD8+ T cells sorted from blood, taken at week 24, from a patient treated with tofacitinib. These receptors all come from a human donor with alopecia areata.

V and J are TRBV5-1 and TRBJ2-7; the D is unclear. The CDR3 spans 14 residues. V was clipped by 1 base and J by 4 bases, with 12 bases between them. CDR1 SGHRS and CDR2 YFSETQ come from the germline V gene. CDR3: CASSLRPHPYEQYF. The CDR3 coding sequence is TGCGCCAGCAGCTTGCGCCCCCACCCATACGAGCAGTACTTC.

The CDR3 DNA reads TGTGCTAGTGGTTTGGTATCCACCAGGACAGGGGGCTCTGGGGCCAACGTCCTGACTTTC. This encodes CASGLVSTRTGGSGANVLTF. This chain uses TRBV12-5 with TRBJ2-6; 10 bases line up with TRBD1. The length of the CDR3 is 20 residues. J gave up 0 bases and V 0 bases, and 8 bases lay outside the gene matches. CDR1 is LGHNT and CDR2 is FRNRAP in the germline V gene.

This clone was seen a single time. The genes are TRBV4-3 and TRBJ2-1; D possibly corresponds to TRBD2 (5 bases). With 1 base removed from V and 8 bases from J, the gap between germline ends came to 18 bases. The germline V gene encodes CDR1 LGHNA and CDR2 YSLEER. The CDR3 spans 16 residues. The CDR3 nucleotides are TGCGCCAGCAGCCAAGTCCCCGGTTACTCCGGGGATGAGCAGTTCTTC. It encodes CASSQVPGYSGDEQFF.

V usage is TRBV9 and J usage is TRBJ2-2; 9 bases align to TRBD2. Germline loops: CDR1 SGDLS, CDR2 YYNGEE. CDR3 length equals 16 residues. J lost 5 bases, V lost 3 bases, and 8 bases had no gene match. This CDR3 reads CASSASGTSYTGELFF. The DNA of the CDR3 is TGTGCCAGCAGCGCCTCCGGGACTAGCTATACCGGGGAGCTGTTTTTT.

The rearrangement joins TRBV29-1 to TRBJ1-1; the D is unclear. CDR1 SQVTM and CDR2 ANQGSEA come from the germline V gene. Trimming took off 2 bases at V and 9 bases at J, with 13 bases between the two ends. This CDR3 contains 12 residues. The CDR3 nucleotides are TGCAGCGTTGAAACCGGGGAATTGAAAGCTTTCTTT. As protein: CSVETGELKAFF.

This clone came up a few times. This chain joins TRBV7-8 and TRBJ2-7; D may be TRBD1 (6 bases). Germline V gene lookup returns CDR1 SGHVS and CDR2 FQNEAQ. CDR3 size: 14 residues. Trimming removed 3 bases from V and 2 bases from J, with 11 bases in between. The CDR3, as DNA: TGTGCCAGCAGCTTCGGGACAACCCCCTACGAGCAGTACTTC. Translating gives CASSFGTTPYEQYF.

The chain has TRBV5-6 and TRBJ2-1; the D is unclear. The CDR3 is 15 residues long. Germline CDR1 and CDR2: SGHDT and YYEEEE. Trimming removed 1 base at V and 0 bases at J, with 8 bases between. The CDR3 spells CASSLPRYSYNEQFF. For the CDR3, the DNA is TGTGCCAGCAGCTTGCCGCGTTACTCCTACAATGAGCAGTTCTTC.

The V and J genes are TRBV19 and TRBJ1-1; TRBD1 might be the D (6 bases). The CDR3 contains 17 residues. V was trimmed by 2 bases and J by 2 bases, leaving 18 bases between them. Germline assignment: CDR1 LNHDA and CDR2 SQIVND (reference sequence). In nucleotides, the CDR3 is TGTGCCAGTAGTATATCCGAAGACAGGCGCTATAACACTGAAGCTTTCTTT. Translating gives CASSISEDRRYNTEAFF.

This clone was counted ten times or more. The genes are TRBV5-6 and TRBJ1-2, with TRBD1 as a possible D gene (6 bases). The ends were cut back, 3 bases at V and 8 bases at J, with 17 bases in the middle. CDR1 is SGHDT and CDR2 is YYEEEE in the germline V gene. The CDR3 extends over 14 amino acids. The CDR3 DNA reads TGTGCCAGCAGCTCCGGCGGTCCAGGGGACGGCTACACCTTC. As protein: CASSSGGPGDGYTF.

The rearrangement joins TRBV7-2 to TRBJ1-5; tentatively, D is TRBD1 (5 bases). V was cut by 0 bases and J by 6 bases, with 18 bases left in between. Germline loops: CDR1 SGHTA, CDR2 FQGNSA. This CDR3 has 17 amino acids. The CDR3 nucleotides read TGTGCCAGCAGCTTAGCATTCGGGGGAGGGGTTGGTCAGCCCCAGCATTTT. Translation: CASSLAFGGGVGQPQHF.

This sequence joins TRBV27 and TRBJ2-1; TRBD2 matches at 10 bases. Germline lookup yields CDR1 MNHEY and CDR2 SMNVEV (reference sequence). The trim removed 5 bases at V and 9 bases at J, leaving 10 bases unmatched. The CDR3 contains 15 residues. In DNA, the CDR3 is TGTGCCAGCAGTCCTCCGGGACTAGCGTTGGGTGAGCAGTTCTTC. Its translation: CASSPPGLALGEQFF.

The chain uses TRBV13 and TRBJ2-3; D gene unclear. The CDR3 is 16 amino acids. The V and J ends lost 1 base and 0 bases respectively, with 11 bases between them. CDR1 and CDR2 from the germline V gene are PRHDT and FYEKMQ (reference sequence). The CDR3 DNA follows: TGTGCCAGCAGCTTAGCGGCGGTGACTAGCACAGATACGCAGTATTTT. Translation gives CASSLAAVTSTDTQYF.

The chain joins TRBV7-9 to TRBJ2-2; a possible D gene is TRBD1 (5 bases). CDR1 and CDR2 from the germline V gene are SEHNR and FQNEAQ (reference sequence). Between the trimmed V and J ends, which lost 4 bases and 0 bases, there was a span of 9 bases. The CDR3 contains 15 residues. Here the CDR3 DNA reads TGTGCCAGCAGCTCGACAGATACGAACACCGGGGAGCTGTTTTTT. It yields the protein CASSSTDTNTGELFF.

This clone was recorded once. The chain uses TRBV6-6 and TRBJ2-3; 11 nucleotides match TRBD2. Germline V gene lookup returns CDR1 MNHNY and CDR2 SVGAGI (reference sequence). V lost 6 bases, J lost 4 bases, and 9 bases stayed unmatched. The CDR3 totals 16 residues. CDR3 coding DNA: TGTGCCAGCAGCCCAATAGCGGGGGGGCCGCCAGATACGCAGTATTTT. It codes for CASSPIAGGPPDTQYF.

CDR3 DNA sequence: TGTGCCAGCAGCTTGGAACGCGCCCTCGCCGCCTACAATGAGCAGTTCTTC. Encoded protein: CASSLERALAAYNEQFF. The rearrangement links TRBV5-6 to TRBJ2-1, with unresolved D. Germline V CDR1 and CDR2: SGHDT, YYEEEE. V lost 0 bases and J lost 2, with 15 bases in between. CDR3 size: 17 residues.

J is TRBJ2-2 and V is TRBV9, with 11 bases aligning to TRBD2. Trimming took 0 bases from V and 7 from J; bases not matched to a gene: 8. The germline V gene encodes CDR1 SGDLS and CDR2 YYNGEE. CDR3 length equals 17 residues. CDR3 loop: CASSVAAGGLADGELFF. CDR3 DNA sequence: TGTGCCAGCAGCGTAGCAGCGGGGGGACTAGCGGACGGGGAGCTGTTTTTT.

This clone has just a few counts. The V and J genes are TRBV6-5 and TRBJ1-5; 12 nucleotides match TRBD1. The CDR3 covers 14 residues. The germline CDR1 and CDR2 sequences are MNHEY and SVGAGI. The trim removed 4 bases at V and 7 bases at J, leaving 2 bases unmatched. The CDR3 DNA sequence: TGTGCCAGCAGTTCCGGGACAGGGGGCCAGCCCCAGCATTTT. Translating it yields CASSSGTGGQPQHF.

The V call is TRBV7-9, the J call TRBJ2-1, with 10 bases fitting TRBD2. V gave up 4 bases and J gave up 4 bases; unmatched junction bases: 4. Looked up from germline, CDR1 is SEHNR and CDR2 is FQNEAQ (reference sequence). The CDR3 is 15 amino acids. This CDR3 is CASSSGLAAYNEQFF. The DNA of the CDR3 is TGTGCCAGCAGCTCCGGACTAGCGGCTTACAATGAGCAGTTCTTC.

This clone was seen just once. The chain carries TRBV4-3 and TRBJ1-2; the match to TRBD1 covers 9 bases. The CDR3 is 14 residues long. Trimming cost V 5 bases and J 6 bases; bases outside gene matches: 7. The germline CDR1 and CDR2 sequences are LGHNA and YSLEER. This CDR3 is CASSATGGGNGYTF. The CDR3 DNA sequence: TGCGCCAGCAGCGCAACAGGGGGCGGAAATGGCTACACCTTC.

V usage is TRBV29-1 and J usage is TRBJ2-7, with D possibly TRBD1 on 6 matching bases. The CDR3 covers 12 residues. CDR1 and CDR2 (germline): SQVTM, ANQGSEA. V lost 7 bases and J 3 bases, leaving 13 bases between the germline ends. CDR3 region: CSGRTGLYEQYF. CDR3 coding DNA: TGCAGCGGGCGAACAGGGCTCTACGAGCAGTACTTC.

This clone was picked up many times. The CDR3 spells CATSRGVSEQYF. Written as DNA, the CDR3 is TGTGCCACCAGCAGGGGGGTGTCCGAGCAGTACTTC. The chain is built from TRBV15 and TRBJ2-7; tentatively, D is TRBD1 or TRBD2 (5 bases each). The germline CDR1 and CDR2 sequences are LNHNV and YYDKDF (reference sequence). This CDR3 has 12 amino acids. The V end lost 3 bases, the J end lost 6 bases, and 9 bases lay between the germline ends.

The chain recombines TRBV15 with TRBJ2-1; possible D gene TRBD1, 6 bases. Trimming cost V 3 bases and J 6 bases, with 12 bases left between them. This CDR3 spans 14 amino acids. Germline lookup yields CDR1 LNHNV and CDR2 YYDKDF (reference sequence). This CDR3 is CATSRAQGFNEQFF. Written as DNA, the CDR3 is TGTGCCACCAGCAGGGCACAGGGTTTCAATGAGCAGTTCTTC.

V is TRBV4-3 and J is TRBJ2-5, with D unclear. CDR3 size: 14 residues. V lost 0 bases and J 5 bases, leaving 10 bases between the germline ends. Germline assignment: CDR1 LGHNA and CDR2 YSLEER. DNA of the CDR3: TGCGCCAGCAGCCAAGAAGTCCTTCAGGAGACCCAGTACTTC. Protein: CASSQEVLQETQYF.

This chain links TRBV18 with TRBJ2-5; D ambiguous. The CDR3 sequence is 12 residues long. V dropped 0 bases and J dropped 5 bases, with 4 bases sitting between them. Germline V gene data show CDR1 as KGHSH and CDR2 as LQKENI. CDR3 sequence (DNA): TGTGCCAGCTCACCACCGGAGGAGACCCAGTACTTC. Amino acids: CASSPPEETQYF. Variable domain in full (rest from reference TRBV18 and TRBJ2-5): NAGVMQNPRHLVRRRGQEARLRCSPMKGHSHVYWYRQLPEEGLKFMVYLQKENIIDESGMPKERFSAEFPKEGPSILRIQQVVRGDSAAYFCASSPPEETQYFGPGTRLLVL.

This chain joins TRBV28 and TRBJ2-5; 8 positions agree with TRBD2. The CDR3 runs 16 residues. Trimming cost V 5 bases and J 5 bases; bases outside gene matches: 13. Per germline, CDR1 MDHEN and CDR2 SYDVKM. The CDR3 spells CASSRLAGTSWETQYF. CDR3 nucleotides: TGTGCCAGCAGTCGACTAGCCGGGACTAGTTGGGAGACCCAGTACTTC.

The sample holds a few counts of this clone. The V call is TRBV2, the J call TRBJ2-1, with TRBD1 matching over 7 bases. After removal of 7 bases from V and 8 bases from J, the junction contained 5 bases not matched to a gene. This CDR3 contains 12 residues. The germline gives CDR1 SNHLY, CDR2 FYNNEI. CDR3 sequence (DNA): TGTGCCAGCATTAGACAGGGATATGAGCAGTTCTTC. It yields the protein CASIRQGYEQFF.

This sequence joins TRBV29-1 and TRBJ1-1, with 7 bases lining up with TRBD1. J gave up 4 bases and V 6 bases, and 5 bases lay outside the gene matches. The CDR3 sequence is 12 residues long. Germline V gene data show CDR1 as SQVTM and CDR2 as ANQGSEA. The CDR3 loop reads CSVDQGGTEAFF. The CDR3 DNA reads as TGCAGCGTGGACCAGGGGGGCACTGAAGCTTTCTTT.